This is a list of T cell receptor beta chains from one sample in a study of cytomegalovirus exposure and HLA in healthy donors. Only in-frame clones appear in the TCRdb table, and some are missing; sequencing was by immunoSEQ multiplex PCR. The sample lists 150,000 to 200,000 clones, more than 80% occurring once. The material sequenced was PBMCs. The source is a woman aged 18-29 years in good health and CMV-seropositive. Both conserved end residues are part of each CDR3. The D gene is left open where the match is weak. Clone size is shown for a subset of rows, as once, few, many or a class of expanded clone.

TRBJ1-5,TRBV18,once,TRBD1,CASSRGQGDQPQHF,TGTGCCAGCTCACGAGGACAGGGGGATCAGCCCCAGCATTTT
TRBJ1-1,TRBV6-5,NA,TRBD1,CASSSDRDSAEAFF,TGTGCCAGCAGTTCGGACAGGGATAGCGCTGAAGCTTTCTTT
TRBJ2-1,TRBV11-2,once,TRBD2,CASSPDLAGGRGDTIEQFF,TGTGCCAGCAGCCCCGACCTAGCGGGGGGTCGGGGGGATACAATTGAGCAGTTCTTC
TRBJ1-5,TRBV7-6,NA,NA,CASSLGGGQPQHF,TGTGCCAGCAGCTTGGGGGGTGGGCAGCCCCAGCATTTT
TRBJ1-2,TRBV27,once,NA,CASSLTLEGSYYGYTF,TGTGCCAGCAGTTTAACGTTGGAGGGCTCCTACTATGGCTACACCTTC
TRBJ1-5,TRBV19,NA,NA,CASRPQALNQPQHF,TGTGCCAGTAGACCACAGGCACTTAATCAGCCCCAGCATTTT
TRBJ1-1,TRBV19,NA,NA,CASKNQGTNTEAFF,TGTGCCAGTAAAAATCAGGGTACAAACACTGAAGCTTTCTTT
TRBJ1-5,TRBV6-5,NA,NA,CASRTVVGGQPQHF,TGTGCCAGCAGGACTGTAGTGGGGGGTCAGCCCCAGCATTTT
TRBJ1-5,TRBV19,once,NA,CASSRGFNQPQHF,TGTGCCAGTAGTCGGGGTTTCAATCAGCCCCAGCATTTT
TRBJ2-3,TRBV4-1,NA,TRBD2,CASSQGLAVTDTQYF,TGCGCCAGCAGCCAAGGGCTAGCGGTGACAGATACGCAGTATTTT
TRBJ2-2,TRBV7-6,NA,NA,CASVRVQGGNGELFF,TGTGCCAGCGTCCGGGTGCAGGGGGGAAACGGGGAGCTGTTTTTT
TRBJ1-2,TRBV28,few,NA,CASSLFRRQDQQVGYTF,TGTGCCAGCAGTTTATTTCGCCGTCAGGACCAACAGGTTGGCTACACCTTC
TRBJ2-5,TRBV5-1,NA,NA,CASSSPGVEETQYF,TGCGCCAGCAGCTCCCCAGGGGTCGAAGAGACCCAGTACTTC
TRBJ1-1,TRBV19,NA,TRBD1,CASSMRGRDTEAFF,TGTGCCAGTAGTATGAGGGGGCGGGACACTGAAGCTTTCTTT
TRBJ1-1,TRBV5-1,NA,NA,CASSLNRVTTEAFF,TGCGCCAGCAGCTTGAACAGGGTCACAACTGAAGCTTTCTTT
TRBJ2-3,TRBV9,NA,NA,CASSVDGGGTDTQYF,TGTGCCAGCAGCGTAGACGGCGGGGGCACAGATACGCAGTATTTT
TRBJ2-7,TRBV7-8,NA,TRBD1,CASSPHSGTGAYEQYF,TGTGCCAGCAGCCCGCACTCCGGGACAGGGGCCTACGAGCAGTACTTC
TRBJ1-1,TRBV11-1,NA,NA,CASSLESRTEAFF,TGTGCCAGCAGCTTAGAGAGTCGCACTGAAGCTTTCTTT
TRBJ2-7,TRBV2,NA,TRBD2,CASSVWGGQYF,TGTGCCAGCAGTGTCTGGGGGGGGCAGTACTTC
TRBJ2-1,TRBV5-1,few,TRBD2,CASSLGLELEQFF,TGCGCCAGCAGCCTAGGACTAGAACTTGAGCAGTTCTTC
TRBJ1-2,TRBV6-5,NA,NA,CASSYSWTRGSRGYTF,TGTGCCAGCAGTTACTCGTGGACTAGGGGGTCGCGGGGCTACACCTTC
TRBJ2-5,TRBV13,NA,TRBD1,CASSLGGTGTETQYF,TGTGCCAGCAGCTTAGGAGGGACAGGGACAGAGACCCAGTACTTC
TRBJ1-2,TRBV4-1,NA,TRBD1,CASSPKYKNRGRGYTF,TGCGCCAGCAGCCCTAAATATAAAAACAGGGGGCGCGGCTACACCTTC
TRBJ2-1,TRBV4-1,NA,TRBD1,CASSQALVQGAGEQFF,TGCGCCAGCAGCCAAGCGTTAGTACAGGGGGCAGGTGAGCAGTTCTTC
TRBJ2-7,TRBV5-6,NA,TRBD1,CASSLGTGAYEQYF,TGTGCCAGCAGCTTGGGGACAGGCGCCTACGAGCAGTACTTC
TRBJ1-4,TRBV29-1,NA,NA,CSARDAHEKLFF,TGCAGCGCGAGAGATGCTCATGAAAAACTGTTTTTT
TRBJ1-1,TRBV4-1,NA,NA,CASISSRGEAFF,TGCGCCAGCATCTCCTCTCGAGGGGAAGCTTTCTTT
TRBJ1-1,TRBV28,NA,TRBD1,CASRVTGQPNTEAFF,TGTGCCAGCAGAGTGACAGGGCAACCGAACACTGAAGCTTTCTTT
TRBJ1-5,TRBV30,NA,NA,CAWSVQENQPQHF,TGTGCCTGGAGTGTACAGGAGAATCAGCCCCAGCATTTT
TRBJ1-5,TRBV7-2,NA,NA,CASEVGGQPQHF,TGTGCCAGCGAGGTCGGGGGGCAGCCCCAGCATTTT
TRBJ2-7,TRBV28,NA,NA,CASSFRVPPEQYF,TGTGCCAGCAGTTTTAGAGTTCCCCCCGAGCAGTACTTC
TRBJ2-5,TRBV2,NA,TRBD2,CASSEGLAAQETQYF,TGTGCCAGCAGTGAAGGACTAGCGGCCCAAGAGACCCAGTACTTC
TRBJ2-5,TRBV5-1,NA,NA,CASSLWWGRLEETQYF,TGCGCCAGCAGCTTGTGGTGGGGCAGGCTCGAAGAGACCCAGTACTTC
TRBJ1-2,TRBV7-9,NA,NA,CASSRPGSLDHF,TGTGCCAGCAGCCGCCCAGGCTCCCTCGATCACTTC
TRBJ1-4,TRBV7-9,NA,NA,CASSFQGGEKLFF,TGTGCCAGCAGCTTCCAGGGAGGTGAAAAACTGTTTTTT
TRBJ2-3,TRBV7-2,NA,TRBD2,CASSLERGGQFTQYF,TGTGCCAGCAGCTTGGAGCGGGGGGGCCAATTTACGCAGTATTTT
TRBJ2-1,TRBV5-6,NA,TRBD1,CASSWDRGLNEQFF,TGTGCCAGCAGCTGGGACAGGGGGTTGAATGAGCAGTTCTTC
TRBJ1-3,TRBV4-2,NA,TRBD1,CASSHAGGTGGTGNTIYF,TGTGCCAGCAGCCACGCTGGGGGGACAGGAGGAACTGGAAACACCATATATTTT
TRBJ1-4,TRBV5-8,once,TRBD1,CASSFSTGTYGTNNEKLFF,TGTGCCAGCAGCTTTTCGACAGGGACCTATGGAACGAATAATGAAAAACTGTTTTTT
TRBJ2-3,TRBV5-1,NA,TRBD2,CASRINLISGVAADTQYF,TGCGCCAGCAGAATCAACCTAATAAGCGGGGTAGCGGCTGATACGCAGTATTTT
TRBJ2-1,TRBV18,NA,NA,CASSRQYQGLVRSYNEQFF,TGTGCCAGCTCCCGCCAGTACCAGGGTTTGGTTAGGAGTTACAATGAGCAGTTCTTC
TRBJ2-2,TRBV7-9,NA,NA,CASSLADLSELFF,TGTGCCAGCAGCTTAGCGGACTTGTCGGAGCTGTTTTTT
TRBJ1-5,TRBV27,once,TRBD1,CASSSRGLNQPQHF,TGTGCCAGCAGTTCCAGGGGGCTAAATCAGCCCCAGCATTTT
TRBJ2-3,TRBV4-3,few,TRBD2,CASSQDDGGAADTQYF,TGCGCCAGCAGCCAAGATGACGGGGGGGCCGCAGATACGCAGTATTTT
TRBJ2-2,TRBV19,NA,NA,CASSMGLLGELFF,TGTGCCAGTAGTATGGGGCTACTGGGGGAGCTGTTTTTT
TRBJ1-2,TRBV5-8,NA,NA,CASSFMRYGYTF,TGTGCCAGCAGCTTTATGCGTTATGGCTACACCTTC
TRBJ2-7,TRBV1,NA,NA,CTSRSPGLEVIYEQYF,TGCACCAGCAGATCCCCGGGACTAGAAGTCATTTACGAGCAGTACTTC
TRBJ2-5,TRBV19,once,NA,CASSNARVLETQYF,TGTGCCAGTAGTAACGCGAGGGTGCTAGAGACCCAGTACTTC
TRBJ2-3,TRBV5-1,NA,NA,CASSLTAFYDTQYF,TGCGCCAGCAGCTTAACAGCCTTTTACGATACGCAGTATTTT
TRBJ1-5,TRBV21-1,NA,NA,CASSKGRCRNQPQHF,TGTGCCAGCAGCAAAGGGAGGTGTCGCAATCAGCCCCAGCATTTT
TRBJ1-1,TRBV29-1,once,TRBD1,CSVPGQMNTEAFF,TGCAGCGTGCCGGGACAGATGAACACTGAAGCTTTCTTT
TRBJ2-3,TRBV7-3,NA,TRBD2,CASSLGRGGDTDTQYF,TGTGCCAGCAGCTTAGGTCGGGGGGGGGACACAGATACGCAGTATTTT
TRBJ2-5,TRBV9,once,TRBD1,CASSVDQGARSQTQYF,TGTGCCAGCAGCGTAGATCAGGGGGCGAGGTCACAGACCCAGTACTTC
TRBJ1-6,TRBV7-3,NA,TRBD1,CASSLTRDRGSPLHF,TGTGCCAGCAGCTTAACGCGGGACAGGGGGTCGCCCCTCCACTTT
TRBJ2-2,TRBV2,NA,TRBD1,CTSMGTGFNAGELFF,TGTACCAGCATGGGGACAGGGTTCAACGCCGGGGAGCTGTTTTTT
TRBJ2-2,TRBV4-1,NA,TRBD1,CASSQSFFVGQGSAGELFF,TGCGCCAGCAGCCAAAGCTTTTTTGTAGGACAGGGTTCTGCCGGGGAGCTGTTTTTT
TRBJ2-3,TRBV7-2,NA,TRBD2,CASSRRLMGGLAVQDTQYF,TGTGCCAGCAGCCGACGATTAATGGGGGGACTAGCGGTGCAAGATACGCAGTATTTT
TRBJ2-7,TRBV29-1,NA,NA,CSVGTSGEQYF,TGCAGCGTTGGGACTTCTGGCGAGCAGTACTTC
TRBJ1-5,TRBV6-5,NA,TRBD1,CASKDRGPNQPQHF,TGTGCCAGCAAGGACAGGGGGCCGAATCAGCCCCAGCATTTT
TRBJ2-7,TRBV5-1,NA,NA,CASSDVRGDYEQYF,TGCGCCAGCAGCGATGTCAGGGGTGACTACGAGCAGTACTTC